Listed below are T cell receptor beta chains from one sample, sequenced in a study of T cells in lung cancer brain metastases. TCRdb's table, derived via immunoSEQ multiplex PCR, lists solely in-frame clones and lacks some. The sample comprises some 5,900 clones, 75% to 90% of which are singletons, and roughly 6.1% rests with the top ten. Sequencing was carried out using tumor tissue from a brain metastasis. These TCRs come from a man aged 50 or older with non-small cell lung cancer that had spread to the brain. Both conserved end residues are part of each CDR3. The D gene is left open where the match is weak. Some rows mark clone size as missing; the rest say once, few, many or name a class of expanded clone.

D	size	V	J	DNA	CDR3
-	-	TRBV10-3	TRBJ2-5	TGTGCCATCAGTGAGCCTGACAGTCCTGAGGGAGAGACCCAGTACTTC	CAISEPDSPEGETQYF
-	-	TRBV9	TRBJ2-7	TGTGCCAGCAGCGTAGGCCCGGGACTGAGCTCCTACGAGCAGTACTTC	CASSVGPGLSSYEQYF
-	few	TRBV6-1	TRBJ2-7	TGTGCCAGCAGTGGAGTGGGGCATCTCTACGAGCAGTACTTC	CASSGVGHLYEQYF
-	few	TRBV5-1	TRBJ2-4	TGCGCCAGCAGCTTGGATGGCGGTGCTCAGTACTTC	CASSLDGGAQYF
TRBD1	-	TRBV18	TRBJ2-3	TGTGCCAGCTCACTCCAAACAGGGGGCAGGAGTTCAGATACGCAGTATTTT	CASSLQTGGRSSDTQYF
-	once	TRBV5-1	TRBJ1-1	TGCGCCAGCAGCCATACAAAGAACACTGAAGCTTTCTTT	CASSHTKNTEAFF
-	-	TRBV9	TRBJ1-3	TGTGCCAGCAGCGTAGGCCGAGGCAGCACCATATATTTT	CASSVGRGSTIYF
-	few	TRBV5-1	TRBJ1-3	TGCGCCAGCAGCTCGGGACTTTTGTTTGGGAACACCATATATTTT	CASSSGLLFGNTIYF
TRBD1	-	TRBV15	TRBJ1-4	TGTGCCACCGGGATGTCCGGGACAGGGCTGAAGAATGAAAAACTGTTTTTT	CATGMSGTGLKNEKLFF
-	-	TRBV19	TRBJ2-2	TGTGCCAGTAGTAATCCAAACACCGGGGAGCTGTTTTTT	CASSNPNTGELFF
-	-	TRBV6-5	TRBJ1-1	TGTGCCAGCAGTTACCTGACGGGGCGAAACACTGAAGCTTTCTTT	CASSYLTGRNTEAFF
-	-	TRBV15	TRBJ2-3	TGTGCCACCAACCGTCCGGGGAGCCCCACAGATACGCAGTATTTT	CATNRPGSPTDTQYF
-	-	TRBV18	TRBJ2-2	TGTGCCAGCTCACCACAGGCCGCGAACACCGGGGAGCTGTTTTTT	CASSPQAANTGELFF
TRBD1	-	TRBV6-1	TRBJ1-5	TGTGCCAGCAGCGAGACAGGGGCCCTTGGGGGGCCCCAGCATTTT	CASSETGALGGPQHF
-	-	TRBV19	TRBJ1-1	TGTGCCAGTAGTATTAGGTCAAAATCCACTGAAGCTTTCTTT	CASSIRSKSTEAFF
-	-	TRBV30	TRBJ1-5	TGTGCCTGGAGTGAGGGAGTAACCCAGCCCCAGCATTTT	CAWSEGVTQPQHF
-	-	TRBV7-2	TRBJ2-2	TGTGCCAGCAGCCCCCGGTGGGGAAACACCGGGGAGCTGTTTTTT	CASSPRWGNTGELFF
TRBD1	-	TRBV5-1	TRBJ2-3	TGCGCCAGCAGCGGGGGACAGGGGGCGTTCACAGATACGCAGTATTTT	CASSGGQGAFTDTQYF
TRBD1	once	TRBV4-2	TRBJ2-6	TGTGCCAGCAGCCAACCTGGACAGGGGAGTCTTGGGGCCAACGTCCTGACTTTC	CASSQPGQGSLGANVLTF
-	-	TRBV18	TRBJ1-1	TGTGCCAGCTCACCAGGAGGGAACACTGAAGCTTTCTTT	CASSPGGNTEAFF